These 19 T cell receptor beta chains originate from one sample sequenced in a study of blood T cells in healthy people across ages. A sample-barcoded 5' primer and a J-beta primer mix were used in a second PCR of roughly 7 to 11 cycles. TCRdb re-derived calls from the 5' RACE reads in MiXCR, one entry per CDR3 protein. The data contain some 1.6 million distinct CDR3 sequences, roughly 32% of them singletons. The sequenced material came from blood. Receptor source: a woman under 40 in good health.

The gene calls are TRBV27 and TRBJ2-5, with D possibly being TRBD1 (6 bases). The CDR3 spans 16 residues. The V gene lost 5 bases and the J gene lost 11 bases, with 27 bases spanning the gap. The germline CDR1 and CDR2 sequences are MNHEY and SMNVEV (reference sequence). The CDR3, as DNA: TGTGCCAGCAGTGCCGGGACAAAGACAGGTCGCGGAGAGCAGTACTTC. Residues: CASSAGTKTGRGEQYF.

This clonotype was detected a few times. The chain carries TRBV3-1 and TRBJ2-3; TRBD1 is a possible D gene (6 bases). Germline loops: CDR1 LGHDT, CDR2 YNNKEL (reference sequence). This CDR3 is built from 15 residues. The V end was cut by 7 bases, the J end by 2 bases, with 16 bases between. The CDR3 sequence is CASTDRMGATDTQYF. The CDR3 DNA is TGTGCCAGCACGGACCGTATGGGGGCCACAGATACGCAGTATTTT.

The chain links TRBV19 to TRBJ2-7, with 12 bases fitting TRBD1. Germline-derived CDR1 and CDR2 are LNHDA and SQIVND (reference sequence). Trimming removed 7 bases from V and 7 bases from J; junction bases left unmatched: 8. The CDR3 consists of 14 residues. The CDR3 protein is CASTPGQGAEEQYF. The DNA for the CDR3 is TGTGCCAGTACACCGGGACAGGGGGCGGAAGAGCAGTACTTC.

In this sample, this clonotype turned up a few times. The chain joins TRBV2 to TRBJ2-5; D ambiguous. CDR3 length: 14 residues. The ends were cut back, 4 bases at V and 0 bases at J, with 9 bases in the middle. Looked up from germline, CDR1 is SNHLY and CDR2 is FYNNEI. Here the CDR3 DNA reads TGTGCCAGCAGTGTAGGAAACTACCAAGAGACCCAGTACTTC. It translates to CASSVGNYQETQYF. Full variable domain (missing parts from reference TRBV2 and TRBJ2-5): EPEVTQTPSHQVTQMGQEVILRCVPISNHLYFYWYRQILGQKVEFLVSFYNNEISEKSEIFDDQFSVERPDGSNFTLKIRSTKLEDSAMYFCASSVGNYQETQYFGPGTRLLVL.

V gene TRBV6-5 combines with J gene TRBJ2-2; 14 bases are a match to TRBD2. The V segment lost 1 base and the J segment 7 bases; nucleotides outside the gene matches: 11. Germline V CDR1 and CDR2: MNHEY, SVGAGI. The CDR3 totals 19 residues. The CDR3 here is CASSYLSTSGRALGGELFF. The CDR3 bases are TGTGCCAGCAGTTACTTGTCGACTAGCGGGAGGGCCCTAGGCGGGGAGCTGTTTTTT.

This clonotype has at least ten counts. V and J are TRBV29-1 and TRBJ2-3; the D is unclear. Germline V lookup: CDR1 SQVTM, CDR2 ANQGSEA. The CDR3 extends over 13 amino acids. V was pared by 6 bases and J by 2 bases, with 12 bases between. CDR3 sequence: CSVVRSDTDTQYF. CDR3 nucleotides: TGCAGCGTGGTCCGGTCAGACACAGATACGCAGTATTTT.

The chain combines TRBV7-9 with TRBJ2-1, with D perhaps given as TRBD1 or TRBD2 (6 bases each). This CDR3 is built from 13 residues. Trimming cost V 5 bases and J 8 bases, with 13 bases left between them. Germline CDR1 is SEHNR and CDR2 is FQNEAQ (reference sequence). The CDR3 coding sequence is TGTGCCAGCAGCCGCGCAGGGGAGGATGAGCAGTTCTTC. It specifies CASSRAGEDEQFF.

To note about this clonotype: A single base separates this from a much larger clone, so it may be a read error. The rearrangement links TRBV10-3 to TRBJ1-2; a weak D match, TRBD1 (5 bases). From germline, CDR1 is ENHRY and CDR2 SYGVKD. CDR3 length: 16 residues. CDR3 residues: CAISESMTVLRYGCTF. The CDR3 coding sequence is TGTGCCATCAGTGAGTCGATGACAGTTCTGAGGTATGGCTGCACCTTC.

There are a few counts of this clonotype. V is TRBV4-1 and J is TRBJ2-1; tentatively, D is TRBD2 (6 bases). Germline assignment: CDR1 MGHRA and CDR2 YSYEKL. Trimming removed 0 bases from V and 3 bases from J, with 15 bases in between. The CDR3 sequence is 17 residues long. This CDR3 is CASSQEIAEESYNEQFF. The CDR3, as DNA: TGCGCCAGCAGCCAAGAGATAGCGGAGGAGAGCTACAATGAGCAGTTCTTC.

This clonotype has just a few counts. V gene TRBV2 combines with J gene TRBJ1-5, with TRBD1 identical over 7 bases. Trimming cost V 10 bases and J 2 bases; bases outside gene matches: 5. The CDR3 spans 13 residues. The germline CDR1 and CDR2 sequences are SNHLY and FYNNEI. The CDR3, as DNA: TGTGCCACCGGACAGGAAGGCAATCAGCCCCAGCATTTT. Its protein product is CATGQEGNQPQHF.

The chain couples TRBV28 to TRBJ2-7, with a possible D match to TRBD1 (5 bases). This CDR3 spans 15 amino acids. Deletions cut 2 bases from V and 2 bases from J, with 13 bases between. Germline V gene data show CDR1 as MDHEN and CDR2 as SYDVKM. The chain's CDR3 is CASSLVTERAYEQYF. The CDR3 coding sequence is TGTGCCAGCAGTTTAGTGACAGAGAGAGCCTACGAGCAGTACTTC.

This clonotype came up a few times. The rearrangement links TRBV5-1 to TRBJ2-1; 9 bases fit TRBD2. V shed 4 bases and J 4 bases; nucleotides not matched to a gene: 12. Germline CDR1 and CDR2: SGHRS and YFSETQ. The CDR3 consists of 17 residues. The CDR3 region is CASSNQKLAGNYNEQFF. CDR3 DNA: TGCGCCAGCAGCAACCAGAAACTAGCGGGCAATTACAATGAGCAGTTCTTC. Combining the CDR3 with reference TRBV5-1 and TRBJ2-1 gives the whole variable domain KAGVTQTPRYLIKTRGQQVTLSCSPISGHRSVSWYQQTPGQGLQFLFEYFSETQRNKGNFPGRFSGRQFSNSRSEMNVSTLELGDSALYLCASSNQKLAGNYNEQFFGPGTRLTVL.

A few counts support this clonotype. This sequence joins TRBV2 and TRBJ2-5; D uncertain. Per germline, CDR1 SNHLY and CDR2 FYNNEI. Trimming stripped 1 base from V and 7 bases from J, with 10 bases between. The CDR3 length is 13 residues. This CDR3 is CASSEGPDWTQYF. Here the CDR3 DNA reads TGTGCCAGCAGTGAAGGGCCCGATTGGACCCAGTACTTC.

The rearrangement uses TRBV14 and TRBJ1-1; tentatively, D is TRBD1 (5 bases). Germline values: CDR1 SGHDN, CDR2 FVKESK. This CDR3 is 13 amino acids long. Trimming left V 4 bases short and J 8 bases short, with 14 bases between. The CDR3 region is CASSRQFTTEAFF. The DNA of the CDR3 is TGTGCCAGCAGCCGACAGTTCACGACAGAAGCTTTCTTT.

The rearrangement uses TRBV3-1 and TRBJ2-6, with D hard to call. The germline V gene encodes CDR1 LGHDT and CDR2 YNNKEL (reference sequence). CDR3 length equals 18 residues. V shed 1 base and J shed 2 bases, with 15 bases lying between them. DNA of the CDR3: TGTGCCAGCAGCCAAGTCCTTAGTTTAAGTCCTGGGGCCAACGTCCTGACTTTC. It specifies CASSQVLSLSPGANVLTF. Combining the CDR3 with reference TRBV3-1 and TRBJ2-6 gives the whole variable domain DTAVSQTPKYLVTQMGNDKSIKCEQNLGHDTMYWYKQDSKKFLKIMFSYNNKELIINETVPNRFSPKSPDKAHLNLHINSLELGDSAVYFCASSQVLSLSPGANVLTFGAGSRLTVL.

The CDR3 protein is CASSPGRLVAETQYF. The CDR3 DNA reads as TGTGCCAGCAGCCCCGGAAGACTAGTCGCGGAGACCCAGTACTTC. The chain uses TRBV3-1 and TRBJ2-5; TRBD2 might be the D (6 bases). This CDR3 is 15 amino acids long. V was pared by 4 bases and J by 5 bases, with 17 bases between. Germline V gives CDR1 LGHDT, CDR2 YNNKEL (reference sequence).

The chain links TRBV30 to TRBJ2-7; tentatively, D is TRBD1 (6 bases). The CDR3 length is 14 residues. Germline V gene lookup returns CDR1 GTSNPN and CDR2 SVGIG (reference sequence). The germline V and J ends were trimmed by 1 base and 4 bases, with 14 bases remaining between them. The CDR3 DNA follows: TGTGCCTGGAGTGAACAGGGACCTTGGTACGAGCAGTACTTC. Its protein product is CAWSEQGPWYEQYF.

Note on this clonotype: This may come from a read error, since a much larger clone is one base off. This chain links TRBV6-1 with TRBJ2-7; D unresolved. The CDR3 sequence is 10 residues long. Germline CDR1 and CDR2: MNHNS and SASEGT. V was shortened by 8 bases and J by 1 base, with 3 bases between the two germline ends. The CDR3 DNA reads TGTGCCAGCTGGTCCTACGAGCAGTACTTC. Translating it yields CASWSYEQYF.

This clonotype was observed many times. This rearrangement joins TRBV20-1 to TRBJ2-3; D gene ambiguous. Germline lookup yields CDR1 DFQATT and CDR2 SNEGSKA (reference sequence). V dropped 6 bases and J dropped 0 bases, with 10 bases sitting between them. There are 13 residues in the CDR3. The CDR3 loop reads CSALGQSTDTQYF. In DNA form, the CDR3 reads TGCAGTGCCTTAGGGCAGAGCACAGATACGCAGTATTTT.